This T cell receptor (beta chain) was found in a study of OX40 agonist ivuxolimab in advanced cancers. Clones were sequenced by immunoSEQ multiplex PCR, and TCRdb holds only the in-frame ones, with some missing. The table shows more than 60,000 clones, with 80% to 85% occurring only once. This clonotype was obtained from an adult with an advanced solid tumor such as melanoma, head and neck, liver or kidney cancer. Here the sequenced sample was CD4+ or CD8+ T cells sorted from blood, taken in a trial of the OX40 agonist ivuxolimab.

The CDR3 is CASRPVAGAGNEQFF. The CDR3 DNA follows: TGTGCCAGCAGACCGGTAGCGGGAGCAGGCAATGAGCAGTTCTTC. The V and J genes are TRBV6-5 and TRBJ2-1; 9 nucleotides agree with TRBD2. CDR1 and CDR2 (germline): MNHEY, SVGAGI. CDR3 length equals 15 residues. Unmatched junction bases numbered 9, after V lost 6 bases and J lost 6 bases.